These 27 T cell receptor beta chains came from one sample sequenced in a study of shared clonotypes between healthy human individuals. Repertoires were generated with immunoSEQ multiplex PCR, while TCRdb's copy carries only in-frame clones and drops some. The repertoire holds about 1.4 million clones, with around 95% as singletons. The sample consisted of naive CD4+ T cells sorted from blood. Subset denoted: CD45RA+ positively selected. All receptors derive from a man younger than 45 in good health.

J is TRBJ2-2 and V is TRBV5-1; 8 bases line up with TRBD1. Trimming took 4 bases from V and 6 from J; bases not matched to a gene: 11. The CDR3 sequence is 16 residues long. Germline values: CDR1 SGHRS, CDR2 YFSETQ. The CDR3 nucleotides read TGCGCCAGCAGCCGGGCGGGACAGGCGGGATCCGGGGAGCTGTTTTTT. Amino acid sequence: CASSRAGQAGSGELFF.

The V and J genes are TRBV19 and TRBJ2-1, with 8 bases identical to TRBD2. The CDR3 is 15 residues long. V was clipped by 5 bases and J by 4 bases; unmatched bases: 7. CDR1 and CDR2 (germline): LNHDA, SQIVND (reference sequence). DNA for the CDR3: TGTGCCAGTAGTTGGATAGCGGGAAAGTACAATGAGCAGTTCTTC. Amino acid sequence: CASSWIAGKYNEQFF. Full variable domain (rest looked up from reference TRBV19 and TRBJ2-1): DGGITQSPKYLFRKEGQNVTLSCEQNLNHDAMYWYRQDPGQGLRLIYYSQIVNDFQKGDIAEGYSVSREKKESFPLTVTSAQKNPTAFYLCASSWIAGKYNEQFFGPGTRLTVL.

The V and J genes are TRBV19 and TRBJ2-5; 7 bases line up with TRBD2. The CDR3 spans 15 residues. Germline CDR1 reads LNHDA; CDR2 reads SQIVND (reference sequence). J lost 6 bases, V lost 1 base, and 8 bases had no gene match. The CDR3 bases are TGTGCCAGTAGTATAGTAGTGGGAGGGCGAAAGACCCAGTACTTC. Translated, it gives CASSIVVGGRKTQYF.

This chain joins TRBV2 and TRBJ1-3; D possibly corresponds to TRBD1 (5 bases). Trimming removed 4 bases from V and 8 bases from J, with 15 bases in between. Looked up from germline, CDR1 is SNHLY and CDR2 is FYNNEI. The CDR3 length is 14 residues. CDR3 sequence (DNA): TGTGCCAGCAGTGTAGGGACGCCGGGCGACACCATATATTTT. Its translation is CASSVGTPGDTIYF.

The V gene is TRBV4-3, the J gene TRBJ2-7; 8 bases line up with TRBD1. The germline gives CDR1 LGHNA, CDR2 YSLEER. With 4 bases clipped from V and 1 base from J, the junction kept 6 bases outside the gene matches. The CDR3 extends over 15 amino acids. The CDR3 loop reads CASSRGTGPSYEQYF. CDR3 bases: TGCGCCAGCAGCCGAGGGACAGGACCTTCCTACGAGCAGTACTTC.

The chain is built from TRBV18 and TRBJ1-5, with 8 positions matching TRBD1. Trimming removed 8 bases from V and 4 bases from J; junction bases left unmatched: 4. The CDR3 loop spans 13 amino acids. The V gene's germline CDR1 is KGHSH and CDR2 LQKENI. The CDR3 is CASRQGPNQPQHF. In nucleotides, the CDR3 is TGTGCCAGCCGACAGGGGCCGAATCAGCCCCAGCATTTT.

J is TRBJ2-5 and V is TRBV10-1, with 9 bases matching TRBD1. The CDR3 sequence is 15 residues long. Germline V gene lookup returns CDR1 WNHNN and CDR2 SYGVQD (reference sequence). After removal of 6 bases from V and 5 bases from J, the junction contained 10 bases not matched to a gene. The CDR3 region has the DNA TGCGCCAGCAGCAATACAGGGGGCCTCCGGGAGACCCAGTACTTC. Translated, it gives CASSNTGGLRETQYF.

Worth noting for this clone: Distinct nucleotide sequences in the sample also encode this CDR3. The chain uses TRBV6-1 and TRBJ1-1; 7 nucleotides agree with TRBD1. The V gene end was trimmed by 2 bases and the J gene end by 2 bases; junction bases not matched to a gene: 2. The CDR3 is 14 residues long. Germline assignment: CDR1 MNHNS and CDR2 SASEGT. The CDR3 spells CASSEQGGNTEAFF. CDR3 bases: TGTGCCAGCAGTGAACAGGGGGGTAACACTGAAGCTTTCTTT.

The chain carries TRBV4-2 and TRBJ2-7, with 8 bases lining up with TRBD2. This CDR3 is built from 15 residues. Per germline, CDR1 LGHNA and CDR2 YNFKEQ. V lost 3 bases to trimming and J lost 3 bases; unmatched junction nucleotides: 7. The CDR3 nucleotides are TGTGCCAGCAGCCAGCCCGGGACTAGTCACTACGAGCAGTACTTC. This codes for CASSQPGTSHYEQYF.

The chain carries TRBV19 and TRBJ2-6; D may be TRBD1 (5 bases). The germline CDR1 and CDR2 sequences are LNHDA and SQIVND (reference sequence). This CDR3 has 14 amino acids. Trimming pared 5 bases from V and 3 bases from J, leaving 8 bases between. The CDR3 loop reads CASSSQGGANVLTF. In DNA form, the CDR3 reads TGTGCCAGTAGTTCGCAGGGTGGGGCCAACGTCCTGACTTTC.

A word on this clone: Other DNA sequences within the sample encode an identical CDR3. The V gene is TRBV6-6, the J gene TRBJ1-3, with D perhaps TRBD1 (5 bases). This CDR3 comprises 13 residues. CDR1 is MNHNY and CDR2 is SVGAGI in the germline V gene (reference sequence). The ends were cut back, 6 bases at V and 7 bases at J, with 13 bases in the middle. The CDR3 loop reads CASSTGTGNTIYF. The CDR3 bases are TGTGCCAGCAGCACCGGGACCGGGAACACCATATATTTT.

The chain recombines TRBV10-3 with TRBJ1-2; D ambiguous. V was shortened by 11 bases and J by 4 bases, with 14 bases between the two germline ends. The germline V gene encodes CDR1 ENHRY and CDR2 SYGVKD. The CDR3 length is 12 residues. CDR3 nucleotide sequence: TGTGCCTCTCACTCTCCTGCCTATGGCTACACCTTC. It specifies CASHSPAYGYTF.

This chain links TRBV7-2 with TRBJ2-5, with 8 positions matching TRBD1. The CDR3 runs 16 residues. The germline CDR1 and CDR2 sequences are SGHTA and FQGNSA. J lost 2 bases, V lost 5 bases, and 10 bases had no gene match. CDR3: CASSHGQGNLQETQYF. DNA for the CDR3: TGTGCCAGCAGCCACGGACAGGGTAACCTACAAGAGACCCAGTACTTC.

The chain joins TRBV5-1 to TRBJ2-3; D unresolved. There are 17 residues in the CDR3. CDR1 is SGHRS, CDR2 YFSETQ, per germline. The V and J ends lost 3 bases and 1 base respectively, with 18 bases between them. The DNA for the CDR3 is TGCGCCAGCAGCTCGCTCACCCAGGTCCAGGGCACAGATACGCAGTATTTT. Encoded protein: CASSSLTQVQGTDTQYF.

Worth noting for this clone: The sample carries other DNA sequences with the same CDR3. The rearrangement links TRBV7-9 to TRBJ1-1; TRBD1 aligns across 8 bases. The CDR3 has 15 amino acids. From germline, CDR1 is SEHNR and CDR2 FQNEAQ (reference sequence). The trim removed 4 bases at V and 1 base at J, leaving 5 bases unmatched. CDR3 coding DNA: TGTGCCAGCAGCTCCCCCGGGACAGGGAACACTGAAGCTTTCTTT. Its protein product is CASSSPGTGNTEAFF.

The V gene is TRBV25-1, the J gene TRBJ2-7; TRBD1 is a possible D gene (6 bases). Germline loops: CDR1 MGHDK, CDR2 SYGVNS. The CDR3 is made up of 14 amino acids. V dropped 1 base and J dropped 5 bases, with 12 bases sitting between them. The CDR3 loop reads CASSEWSRGDEQYF. The CDR3 DNA reads as TGTGCCAGCAGTGAATGGAGCAGGGGCGACGAGCAGTACTTC.

Worth noting for this clone: Other DNA sequences from this sample encode an identical CDR3 as well. The V gene is TRBV27, the J gene TRBJ2-3; possible D gene TRBD2, 6 bases. In germline, CDR1 is MNHEY, CDR2 SMNVEV (reference sequence). Trimming cost V 3 bases and J 0 bases, with 7 bases left between them. This CDR3 is 14 amino acids long. The CDR3 loop is CASSFSGSTDTQYF. CDR3 bases: TGTGCCAGCAGTTTCAGCGGGAGCACAGATACGCAGTATTTT.

This clone was counted only a few times. The chain links TRBV5-5 to TRBJ2-2; maybe TRBD2 (6 bases). CDR3 size: 14 residues. With 0 bases removed from V and 9 bases from J, the gap between germline ends came to 12 bases. Per germline, CDR1 SGHKS and CDR2 YYEKEE (reference sequence). The CDR3 loop reads CASSLAAGRRELFF. The CDR3 DNA is TGTGCCAGCAGCTTGGCGGCAGGGAGGAGGGAGCTGTTTTTT.

This rearrangement joins TRBV19 to TRBJ1-1; possible D gene TRBD1, 5 bases. The CDR3 sequence is 13 residues long. Germline CDR1 reads LNHDA; CDR2 reads SQIVND (reference sequence). V lost 4 bases and J lost 9, with 15 bases in between. Here the CDR3 DNA reads TGTGCCAGTAGTAACAACCAGGGAGTCAAAGCTTTCTTT. Protein sequence: CASSNNQGVKAFF. Variable domain in full (rest from reference TRBV19 and TRBJ1-1): DGGITQSPKYLFRKEGQNVTLSCEQNLNHDAMYWYRQDPGQGLRLIYYSQIVNDFQKGDIAEGYSVSREKKESFPLTVTSAQKNPTAFYLCASSNNQGVKAFFGQGTRLTVV.

The rearrangement links TRBV11-3 to TRBJ2-1; TRBD1 is a possible D gene (6 bases). Germline values: CDR1 SGHNT, CDR2 YENEEA. There are 13 residues in the CDR3. The V end was cut by 5 bases, the J end by 6 bases, with 11 bases between. The CDR3 bases are TGTGCCAGCAGCGCAAACAGGGTCAATGAGCAGTTCTTC. This translates into CASSANRVNEQFF.

This rearrangement joins TRBV2 to TRBJ2-1; 10 nucleotides match TRBD1. Germline values: CDR1 SNHLY, CDR2 FYNNEI. V trimming: 5 bases; J trimming: 4 bases; junction bases outside the gene matches: 5. The CDR3 is 15 residues long. The CDR3 nucleotides are TGTGCCAGCAGTTACGGGACAGGGGTGTACAATGAGCAGTTCTTC. It encodes CASSYGTGVYNEQFF.

The chain joins TRBV28 to TRBJ1-1; D is uncertain. The CDR3 extends over 14 amino acids. The germline V and J ends were trimmed by 6 bases and 3 bases, with 14 bases remaining between them. CDR1 and CDR2 from the germline V gene are MDHEN and SYDVKM. The CDR3 DNA reads TGTGCCAGCAGCCTACCTCCTGGGGACACTGAAGCTTTCTTT. Translation gives CASSLPPGDTEAFF.

CDR3 sequence reads: CASSHRLAGGSLDTQYF. The CDR3 coding sequence is TGTGCCAGCAGCCACCGACTAGCGGGAGGCTCCCTAGATACGCAGTATTTT. V and J are TRBV7-6 and TRBJ2-3; 13 nucleotides match TRBD2. CDR1 and CDR2 (germline): SGHVS, FNYEAQ. CDR3 length: 17 amino acids. V was clipped by 5 bases and J by 5 bases; unmatched bases: 10.

The V gene is TRBV12-5, the J gene TRBJ2-1; D may correspond to TRBD1 or TRBD2 (6 bases each). V shed 4 bases and J shed 5 bases, with 15 bases lying between them. CDR3 length equals 15 residues. Germline assignment: CDR1 LGHNT and CDR2 FRNRAP. The CDR3 nucleotides read TGTGCTAGTGGTTGGGGGGCTAGCGCGCACAATGAGCAGTTCTTC. Translating it yields CASGWGASAHNEQFF.

V and J are TRBV2 and TRBJ2-2; TRBD1 matches at 11 bases. The CDR3 is 16 residues long. The J segment lost 2 bases and the V segment lost 4 bases, leaving 3 bases of the junction unmatched. Germline CDR1 SNHLY, CDR2 FYNNEI. CDR3 region: CASSVGQGANTGELFF. Here the CDR3 DNA reads TGTGCCAGCAGTGTAGGACAGGGGGCTAACACCGGGGAGCTGTTTTTT.

The rearrangement uses TRBV15 and TRBJ1-2; D gene unclear. The length of the CDR3 is 13 residues. Trimming took 1 base from V and 1 from J, leaving 4 bases between them. Germline V gives CDR1 LNHNV, CDR2 YYDKDF (reference sequence). The CDR3 loop reads CATSRGFNYGYTF. CDR3 nucleotides: TGTGCCACCAGCAGAGGTTTTAACTATGGCTACACCTTC. Together with reference TRBV15 and TRBJ1-2, the CDR3 gives the full variable domain: DAMVIQNPRYQVTQFGKPVTLSCSQTLNHNVMYWYQQKSSQAPKLLFHYYDKDFNNEADTPDNFQSRRPNTSFCFLDIRSPGLGDTAMYLCATSRGFNYGYTFGSGTRLTVV.

The chain combines TRBV7-2 with TRBJ2-1; D is unclear. This CDR3 is built from 12 residues. In germline, CDR1 is SGHTA, CDR2 FQGNSA. The V end lost 1 base, the J end lost 10 bases, and 8 bases lay between the germline ends. CDR3 region: CASSLVVGEQFF. The CDR3 nucleotides are TGTGCCAGCAGCTTAGTAGTGGGCGAGCAGTTCTTC.